This record concerns one TCR beta chain sequence. Its cognate antigen is unknown. This entry belongs to a study of CD8+ T cells in alopecia areata. Study overall: For the treated group, dosing was oral tofacitinib at 5 to 10 mg twice daily. Study findings and constraints: Normal scalp showed lower clonality than lesional scalp, especially alopecia totalis/universalis. Numerous clones, expanded in lesions, remained in scalp and blood during tofacitinib.

CDR3 length: 14 residues. CDR1 is LGHNA and CDR2 is YNFKEQ in the germline V gene. V was cut by 0 bases and J by 6 bases, with 11 bases left in between. Treatment defined: oral pan-JAK inhibitor, 5-10 mg twice daily. Sequencing relied on a cDNA template that was reverse transcribed from extracted RNA. Using immunoSEQ multiplex PCR, the repertoire was profiled, and TCRdb retains in-frame clones only, with some absent. The data contain 160,000 or so clones, 58% of them singletons. The rearrangement links TRBV4-2 to TRBJ1-2; D remains unclear. The source material was CD4+ T cells sorted from blood, sampled at approximately week 55, from a patient treated with tofacitinib. The TCR sequence derives from a human donor with alopecia areata. The CDR3 here is CASSQDAGSDGYTF. CDR3 in DNA: TGTGCCAGCAGCCAAGATGCGGGGAGTGATGGCTACACCTTC.